Listed here are 23 T cell receptor beta chains from one sample, sequenced in a study of graft-versus-host responses after intestinal transplantation. Each mixed lymphocyte reaction held around 200,000 CFSE-labeled responders and around 200,000 irradiated violet-dye-labeled stimulators. TCRdb's table, derived via immunoSEQ multiplex PCR, lists solely in-frame clones and lacks some. Among 8,000 to 13,000 clones listed, roughly 38% were seen once. The starting material was alloreactive CD8+ T cells from a mixed lymphocyte reaction culture, obtained before intestinal transplant. Subset in this sample: CFSE-low proliferating T cells sorted from approximately 6-day pre-transplant mixed lymphocyte reaction (GvH or HvG direction). These receptors were taken from a human patient who received an intestinal transplant.

The rearrangement uses TRBV28 and TRBJ2-1; 8 positions match TRBD1. The CDR3 covers 17 residues. CDR1 MDHEN and CDR2 SYDVKM come from the germline V gene. V was pared by 4 bases and J by 5 bases, with 13 bases of the junction left unmatched. This CDR3 is CASSSPVNRGTDNEQFF. CDR3 in DNA: TGTGCCAGCAGTTCACCCGTCAACAGGGGGACCGACAATGAGCAGTTCTTC.

In its sample, this clone ranks as medium-sized (0.01 to 0.1%). The V and J genes are TRBV27 and TRBJ2-2; D may be TRBD2 (7 bases). V was pared by 5 bases and J by 4 bases, with 11 bases between. The V gene's germline CDR1 is MNHEY and CDR2 SMNVEV (reference sequence). The CDR3 has 14 amino acids. CDR3 sequence: CASSAGASTGELFF. DNA for the CDR3: TGTGCCAGCAGTGCGGGGGCTAGCACCGGGGAGCTGTTTTTT.

This clone occurred a few times. The gene calls are TRBV4-1 and TRBJ2-1; D uncertain. V lost 3 bases and J lost 4, with 19 bases in between. This CDR3 has 17 amino acids. Germline CDR1 is MGHRA and CDR2 is YSYEKL. The CDR3 reads CASSQYPQAPFYNEQFF. DNA of the CDR3: TGCGCCAGCAGCCAGTACCCCCAGGCTCCCTTTTACAATGAGCAGTTCTTC.

This clone is termed medium-sized. This rearrangement joins TRBV6-6 to TRBJ1-2; D gene uncertain. Trimming cost V 1 base and J 3 bases, with 9 bases left between them. Germline CDR1 and CDR2: MNHNY and SVGAGI (reference sequence). This CDR3 spans 14 amino acids. The CDR3 is CASSYLWAYYGYTF. As DNA, the CDR3 is TGTGCCAGCAGTTACTTGTGGGCCTACTATGGCTACACCTTC.

This clone has only a few counts. V is TRBV7-3 and J is TRBJ2-3, with 8 bases lining up with TRBD1. Germline V gives CDR1 SGHTA, CDR2 FQGTGA. V dropped 4 bases and J dropped 6; count of bases not matched to a gene: 9. The CDR3 sequence is 15 residues long. CDR3 region: CASSSTGGRRDTQYF. In DNA form, the CDR3 reads TGTGCCAGCAGCTCCACAGGGGGAAGGAGGGATACGCAGTATTTT. Full variable domain (remainder filled in from reference TRBV7-3 and TRBJ2-3): GAGVSQTPSNKVTEKGKYVELRCDPISGHTALYWYRQSLGQGPEFLIYFQGTGAADDSGLPNDRFFAVRPEGSVSTLKIQRTERGDSAVYLCASSSTGGRRDTQYFGPGTRLTVL.

This chain links TRBV28 with TRBJ1-1; unclear D gene. V lost 3 bases and J lost 4, with 9 bases in between. The CDR3 runs 13 residues. Germline CDR1 reads MDHEN; CDR2 reads SYDVKM. CDR3 bases: TGTGCCAGCAGTTTGAATAGACTCACTGAAGCTTTCTTT. It translates to CASSLNRLTEAFF. Full variable domain (rest looked up from reference TRBV28 and TRBJ1-1): DVKVTQSSRYLVKRTGEKVFLECVQDMDHENMFWYRQDPGLGLRLIYFSYDVKMKEKGDIPEGYSVSREKKERFSLILESASTNQTSMYLCASSLNRLTEAFFGQGTRLTVV.

The chain couples TRBV4-2 to TRBJ2-3; 7 nucleotides align to TRBD2. Germline CDR1 and CDR2: LGHNA and YNFKEQ. V gave up 4 bases and J gave up 11 bases; unmatched junction bases: 21. CDR3 length: 17 residues. The CDR3: CASSRGGTAGVRGMQYF. The CDR3 nucleotides read TGTGCCAGCAGCCGTGGGGGAACGGCGGGGGTGCGGGGGATGCAGTATTTT.

A single count supports this clone. The J gene is TRBJ2-2, the V gene TRBV7-2; 9 bases line up with TRBD2. CDR3 size: 17 residues. The junction had 11 bases not matched to a gene; V was cut back by 7 bases and J by 2 bases. Germline V gene data show CDR1 as SGHTA and CDR2 as FQGNSA. CDR3: CASTRSGTSPNTGELFF. CDR3 coding DNA: TGTGCCAGCACCCGAAGCGGGACTAGCCCTAACACCGGGGAGCTGTTTTTT.

By share, this clone counts as medium-sized (0.01 to 0.1%). This chain uses TRBV7-9 with TRBJ2-7; 9 bases align to TRBD1. CDR1 is SEHNR and CDR2 is FQNEAQ in the germline V gene (reference sequence). This CDR3 has 15 residues. V was pared by 4 bases and J by 3 bases, with 7 bases of the junction left unmatched. The CDR3 bases are TGTGCCAGCAGCTCGGGACAGGGTCCCTTCTACGAGCAGTACTTC. This gives the protein CASSSGQGPFYEQYF.

V usage is TRBV11-2 and J usage is TRBJ1-1; D is unresolved. The CDR3 has 14 amino acids. The germline V gene encodes CDR1 SGHAT and CDR2 FQNNGV. With 5 bases removed from V and 6 bases from J, the gap between germline ends came to 16 bases. CDR3 protein: CASSPNYGKAEAFF. CDR3 sequence (DNA): TGTGCCAGCAGCCCTAATTACGGGAAGGCTGAAGCTTTCTTT.

The chain combines TRBV9 with TRBJ1-2, with D hard to call. The CDR3 covers 13 residues. The ends were cut back, 0 bases at V and 7 bases at J, with 10 bases in the middle. Germline CDR1 and CDR2: SGDLS and YYNGEE. CDR3 sequence: CASSVGLWSGYTF. DNA for the CDR3: TGTGCCAGCAGCGTAGGCCTTTGGAGTGGCTACACCTTC.

This sequence joins TRBV10-2 and TRBJ2-7, with D unresolved. The CDR3 is 14 residues long. Germline CDR1 and CDR2: WSHSY and SAAADI. Between the trimmed V and J ends, which lost 3 bases and 1 base, there was a span of 10 bases. CDR3 loop: CASSDPLDSYEQYF. Written as DNA, the CDR3 is TGCGCCAGCAGTGATCCCCTAGATTCCTACGAGCAGTACTTC.

J is TRBJ1-1 and V is TRBV5-4; D unresolved. V was shortened by 1 base and J by 0 bases, with 7 bases between the two germline ends. CDR1 SGHNT and CDR2 YYREEE come from the germline V gene (reference sequence). The CDR3 covers 14 residues. The CDR3 coding sequence is TGTGCCAGCAGCTTGTACAATCTGAACACTGAAGCTTTCTTT. Translation gives CASSLYNLNTEAFF.

The rearrangement uses TRBV4-1 and TRBJ2-1, with TRBD1 as a possible D gene (5 bases). The CDR3 loop spans 15 amino acids. Trimming left V 1 base short and J 8 bases short, with 15 bases between. Germline values: CDR1 MGHRA, CDR2 YSYEKL. CDR3 amino acids: CASSQGPTGRDEQFF. The CDR3 DNA reads TGCGCCAGCAGCCAAGGTCCCACAGGACGAGATGAGCAGTTCTTC.

V gene TRBV7-8 combines with J gene TRBJ2-3; 7 bases map to TRBD1. V was clipped by 3 bases and J by 4 bases; unmatched bases: 7. The CDR3 extends over 15 amino acids. Germline loops: CDR1 SGHVS, CDR2 FQNEAQ. CDR3 region: CASSFLTGFADTQYF. The CDR3 nucleotides are TGTGCCAGCAGCTTCCTGACAGGGTTCGCAGATACGCAGTATTTT.

The chain carries TRBV19 and TRBJ2-2; 7 positions agree with TRBD1. Trimming cost V 4 bases and J 5 bases; bases outside gene matches: 28. CDR1 is LNHDA, CDR2 SQIVND, per germline (reference sequence). The CDR3 covers 22 residues. The CDR3 coding sequence is TGTGCCAGTAGTAGACACATCAGACACCGGACAGGATTTACTCCGTGGACCGGGGAGCTGTTTTTT. Translated, it gives CASSRHIRHRTGFTPWTGELFF.

The chain recombines TRBV7-8 with TRBJ2-1; possibly TRBD1 for D (6 bases). This CDR3 has 17 amino acids. Per germline, CDR1 SGHVS and CDR2 FQNEAQ. Trimming took off 0 bases at V and 0 bases at J, with 12 bases between the two ends. CDR3 nucleotide sequence: TGTGCCAGCAGCTTAGCGGTTACAGGGAGCTCCTACAATGAGCAGTTCTTC. Translating gives CASSLAVTGSSYNEQFF.

V is TRBV18 and J is TRBJ1-1; D uncertain. V was cut by 8 bases and J by 5 bases, with 15 bases left in between. Per the germline V gene, CDR1 is KGHSH and CDR2 is LQKENI. This CDR3 spans 13 amino acids. CDR3 amino acids: CASQYYRKTEAFF. CDR3 sequence (DNA): TGTGCCAGCCAATACTATCGGAAGACTGAAGCTTTCTTT.

CDR3 region: CASSYSNGGGGYTF. In DNA, the CDR3 is TGTGCCAGCAGTTACTCTAACGGGGGGGGCGGCTACACCTTC. V usage is TRBV6-5 and J usage is TRBJ1-2; D may be TRBD1 (6 bases). The CDR3 sequence is 14 residues long. V lost 0 bases and J lost 8, with 13 bases in between. Germline assignment: CDR1 MNHEY and CDR2 SVGAGI.

The V gene is TRBV9, the J gene TRBJ2-3, with D possibly TRBD2 on 6 matching bases. The V and J ends lost 0 bases and 4 bases respectively, with 12 bases between them. CDR3 length equals 15 residues. CDR1 SGDLS and CDR2 YYNGEE come from the germline V gene. In DNA form, the CDR3 reads TGTGCCAGCAGCGTAGAGGGGAGGAAGGCAGATACGCAGTATTTT. Translating gives CASSVEGRKADTQYF.

The chain combines TRBV5-1 with TRBJ1-1; D possibly corresponds to TRBD1 (5 bases). V lost 5 bases and J 1 base, leaving 9 bases between the germline ends. This CDR3 comprises 13 residues. CDR1 is SGHRS, CDR2 YFSETQ, per germline. The chain's CDR3 is CASSARENTEAFF. In nucleotides, the CDR3 is TGCGCCAGCAGTGCCAGGGAGAACACTGAAGCTTTCTTT.

This sequence joins TRBV5-1 and TRBJ2-2; 11 bases are shared with TRBD2. J gave up 6 bases and V 3 bases, and 7 bases lay outside the gene matches. The CDR3 consists of 16 residues. Germline values: CDR1 SGHRS, CDR2 YFSETQ. CDR3 protein: CASSSITSGSPGELFF. Here the CDR3 DNA reads TGCGCCAGCAGCTCAATTACTAGCGGGAGCCCCGGGGAGCTGTTTTTT. The whole variable domain, remainder taken from reference TRBV5-1 and TRBJ2-2, is KAGVTQTPRYLIKTRGQQVTLSCSPISGHRSVSWYQQTPGQGLQFLFEYFSETQRNKGNFPGRFSGRQFSNSRSEMNVSTLELGDSALYLCASSSITSGSPGELFFGEGSRLTVL.

V gene TRBV2 combines with J gene TRBJ2-3, with a possible D match to TRBD2 (7 bases). The CDR3 loop spans 15 amino acids. V was cut by 3 bases and J by 3 bases, with 13 bases left in between. The germline V gene has CDR1 SNHLY and CDR2 FYNNEI. CDR3 coding DNA: TGTGCCAGCAGTGATGAGGGGGGGCTTACAGATACGCAGTATTTT. As protein: CASSDEGGLTDTQYF.